This TCR beta chain comes out of a study of cytomegalovirus exposure and HLA in healthy donors. Study conclusions and caveats: DRB1 had the most TCR associations and HLA-C the fewest, a later analysis found, with rates varying by HLA locus. It was taken for granted in presence/absence analyses that sequencing depth across donors was roughly uniform. Fewer than 200 TCR beta chains were listed as cytomegalovirus-associated.

The CDR3 is 15 residues long. Germline V gives CDR1 SGHTA, CDR2 FQGTGA. Trimming stripped 2 bases from V and 4 bases from J, with 13 bases between. Remarks on this clone: The antigen remains undetermined.

The PCR made use of 60 Vbeta and 13 Jbeta primers. Some clones are missing from TCRdb's copy, which holds only in-frame ones; the method was immunoSEQ multiplex PCR. The sample consists of just over 150,000 clones, more than 60% of them appearing once. The clonotype was recovered from a woman under 40 in good health and CMV-seronegative. What was sequenced was PBMCs. This chain uses TRBV7-3 with TRBJ2-3, with D perhaps TRBD1 (7 bases). This CDR3 reads CASSLLAGGSDTQYF. The CDR3 coding sequence is TGTGCCAGCAGCTTACTAGCAGGGGGGTCAGATACGCAGTATTTT.